These T cell receptor beta chains were read from a single sample in a study of blood T cell repertoires in COVID-19. Profiling relied on immunoSEQ multiplex PCR, and the TCRdb table lists in-frame clones only, not all of them. The top ten clones hold 6.5% to 7% of a sample with 150,000 to 200,000 clones, approximately 84% of them seen once. The sample taken for sequencing was peripheral blood. Source of these receptors: a human donor with acute or convalescent COVID-19. The donor label of this sample is uncertain. The CDR3 runs from the conserved cysteine through the conserved F or W. A D gene is named only where the DNA matches it firmly. Clone sizes are given selectively: once, few, many, or a class where the clone is expanded.

j_call,clone_size,d_call,v_call,cdr3_nt,cdr3_aa
TRBJ2-2,.,TRBD2,TRBV15,TGTGCCACCAGCAGAGACCTAGCGGTCGCGAACACCGGGGAGCTGTTTTTT,CATSRDLAVANTGELFF
TRBJ2-7,.,.,TRBV27,TGTGCCAGCGGATCGCGGGGCAGGTCCTCCTACGAGCAGTACTTC,CASGSRGRSSYEQYF
TRBJ2-5,few,.,TRBV29-1,TGCAGCGTTGTCACAGCACAAGAGACCCAGTACTTC,CSVVTAQETQYF
TRBJ2-2,once,.,TRBV27,TGTGCCAGCAGTCCCGCCCGGTGGGGCTTAAACACCGGGGAGCTGTTTTTT,CASSPARWGLNTGELFF
TRBJ2-7,.,TRBD2,TRBV7-2,TGTGCCAGCAGCAGTACTAGCGGGAAGTACGAGCAGTACTTC,CASSSTSGKYEQYF
TRBJ2-2,few,TRBD1,TRBV5-4,TGTGCCAGCAGCTCGCGACAGGGGGTCTTGGAGCTGTTTTTT,CASSSRQGVLELFF
TRBJ1-6,.,.,TRBV7-2,TGTGCCAGCAGCTTATCTCTTGTCTCACCCCTCCACTTT,CASSLSLVSPLHF
TRBJ2-5,few,.,TRBV5-4,TGTGCCAGCAGCTTGGCCAATCCAGAGACCCAGTACTTC,CASSLANPETQYF
TRBJ1-5,few,.,TRBV10-3,TGTGCCATCAGTGAGCGGTCGGTCGGGGGCAATCAGCCCCAGCATTTT,CAISERSVGGNQPQHF
TRBJ2-3,once,TRBD2,TRBV5-4,TGTGCCAGCAGCTTGGGGCTAGCGGGGCGGGTAGATACGCAGTATTTT,CASSLGLAGRVDTQYF
TRBJ2-6,once,.,TRBV6-6,TGTGCCAGCGGCCTCCTGTCTGGGGCCAACGTCCTGACTTTC,CASGLLSGANVLTF
TRBJ2-7,once,.,TRBV27,TGTGCCAGCAGCTTATATGGGCCTTCCTACGAGCAGTACTTC,CASSLYGPSYEQYF
TRBJ1-1,few,TRBD1,TRBV11-1,TGTGCCAGCAGCCTCGGACAGGGGGCCAGAACTGAAGCTTTCTTT,CASSLGQGARTEAFF
TRBJ2-2,.,.,TRBV7-2,TGTGCCAGCAGTTCACACAGCACCGGGGAGCTGTTTTTT,CASSSHSTGELFF
TRBJ2-2,.,.,TRBV6-1,TGTGCCAGCAGTGAAGCCGGGAGAGGTCCCGGGGAGCTGTTTTTT,CASSEAGRGPGELFF